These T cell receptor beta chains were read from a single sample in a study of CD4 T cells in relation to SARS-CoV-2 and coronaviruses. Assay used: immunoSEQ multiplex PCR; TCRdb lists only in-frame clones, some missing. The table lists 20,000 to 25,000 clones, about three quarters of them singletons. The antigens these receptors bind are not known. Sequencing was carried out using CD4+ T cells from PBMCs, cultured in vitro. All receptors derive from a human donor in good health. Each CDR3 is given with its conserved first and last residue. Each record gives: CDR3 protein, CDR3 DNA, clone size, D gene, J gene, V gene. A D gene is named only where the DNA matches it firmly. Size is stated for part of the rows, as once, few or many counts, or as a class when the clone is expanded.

CDR3: CAMYTGITGAEVSNQPQHF
DNA: TGTGCCATGTACACTGGTATTACGGGGGCGGAGGTAAGCAATCAGCCCCAGCATTTT
size: -
D: -
J: TRBJ1-5
V: TRBV24-1

CDR3: CASSYSREQYF
DNA: TGTGCCAGCAGTTACTCCAGGGAGCAGTACTTC
size: -
D: -
J: TRBJ2-7
V: TRBV6-5

CDR3: CASWLGQVRNQPQHF
DNA: TGTGCCAGTTGGCTGGGGCAGGTCCGCAATCAGCCCCAGCATTTT
size: -
D: -
J: TRBJ1-5
V: TRBV6-5

CDR3: CASSPFLESYNEQFF
DNA: TGTGCCAGTAGTCCTTTCCTCGAAAGCTACAATGAGCAGTTCTTC
size: -
D: -
J: TRBJ2-1
V: TRBV19

CDR3: CASSSGQGSHLYQPQHF
DNA: TGTGCCAGCAGTTCCGGACAGGGTTCTCACCTTTATCAGCCCCAGCATTTT
size: -
D: TRBD1
J: TRBJ1-5
V: TRBV28

CDR3: CASSPRDRASDEQYF
DNA: TGTGCCAGCAGCCCCAGGGACAGGGCGAGCGACGAGCAGTACTTC
size: -
D: TRBD1
J: TRBJ2-7
V: TRBV7-7

CDR3: CASSFQGESPLHF
DNA: TGTGCCAGCAGTTTCCAGGGAGAATCACCCCTCCACTTT
size: once
D: -
J: TRBJ1-6
V: TRBV28

CDR3: CASSQPDSHQPQHF
DNA: TGCGCCAGCAGCCAACCAGACAGTCATCAGCCCCAGCATTTT
size: -
D: -
J: TRBJ1-5
V: TRBV4-1

CDR3: CASSLLRTDTQYF
DNA: TGTGCCAGCAGTTTGTTACGCACAGATACGCAGTATTTT
size: -
D: -
J: TRBJ2-3
V: TRBV12-3/TRBV12-4

CDR3: CSVGGGNEQYF
DNA: TGCAGCGTTGGGGGGGGAAACGAGCAGTACTTC
size: -
D: TRBD2
J: TRBJ2-7
V: TRBV29-1

CDR3: CASSLERTGNYGYTF
DNA: TGTGCCAGCAGCTTAGAAAGGACAGGGAACTATGGCTACACCTTC
size: -
D: TRBD1
J: TRBJ1-2
V: TRBV7-2

CDR3: CASSLLAQGGGYTF
DNA: TGTGCCAGCAGTTTACTAGCACAGGGAGGCGGCTACACCTTC
size: -
D: -
J: TRBJ1-2
V: TRBV27

CDR3: CATSRDLAGADTQYF
DNA: TGTGCCACCAGCAGAGATCTAGCGGGAGCAGATACGCAGTATTTT
size: few
D: TRBD2
J: TRBJ2-3
V: TRBV15

CDR3: CASSLASWDEQFF
DNA: TGCGCCAGCAGCTTGGCCAGCTGGGATGAGCAGTTCTTC
size: few
D: -
J: TRBJ2-1
V: TRBV5-1

CDR3: CASSQAGTYNNEQFF
DNA: TGTGCCAGCAGCCAAGCCGGGACCTACAACAATGAGCAGTTCTTC
size: -
D: -
J: TRBJ2-1
V: TRBV4-2

CDR3: CASVPLPDRGADTQYF
DNA: TGTGCCAGCGTCCCCCTTCCGGACCGGGGGGCAGATACGCAGTATTTT
size: -
D: TRBD2
J: TRBJ2-3
V: TRBV7-8

CDR3: CASTPGAGGSSYNEQFF
DNA: TGCGCCAGCACCCCAGGAGCGGGAGGGTCTTCCTACAATGAGCAGTTCTTC
size: few
D: TRBD2
J: TRBJ2-1
V: TRBV5-1

CDR3: CASSPDPPDLYGYTF
DNA: TGTGCCAGCTCACCCGATCCCCCGGATCTCTATGGCTACACCTTC
size: -
D: -
J: TRBJ1-2
V: TRBV18

CDR3: CASSSGQGNYGYTF
DNA: TGTGCCAGCAGCTCGGGACAGGGGAACTATGGCTACACCTTC
size: -
D: TRBD1
J: TRBJ1-2
V: TRBV3-1/TRBV3-2

CDR3: CASSPDVAGSTKNIQYF
DNA: TGCGCCAGCAGCCCCGATGTAGCGGGATCAACCAAAAACATTCAGTACTTC
size: once
D: TRBD2
J: TRBJ2-4
V: TRBV5-1

CDR3: CASSPAHGGTTYNEQFF
DNA: TGCGCCAGCAGCCCGGCTCATGGGGGGACTACTTACAATGAGCAGTTCTTC
size: -
D: TRBD2
J: TRBJ2-1
V: TRBV5-1

CDR3: CASSLDNTDTQYF
DNA: TGCGCCAGCAGCTTGGATAACACAGATACGCAGTATTTT
size: -
D: -
J: TRBJ2-3
V: TRBV5-1

CDR3: CASSIRDRVGYTF
DNA: TGTGCCAGCAGTATCCGGGACAGGGTAGGCTACACCTTC
size: -
D: TRBD1
J: TRBJ1-2
V: TRBV6-5

CDR3: CASSVGETLTQYF
DNA: TGCGCCAGCAGCGTCGGAGAGACCCTTACGCAGTATTTT
size: -
D: -
J: TRBJ2-3
V: TRBV5-1

CDR3: CSVPKGSGTTDTQYF
DNA: TGCAGCGTTCCTAAGGGGTCAGGGACCACAGATACGCAGTATTTT
size: -
D: -
J: TRBJ2-3
V: TRBV29-1

CDR3: CASSPVLDRGRSGANVLTF
DNA: TGTGCCAGCTCACCGGTTCTAGACAGGGGGCGAAGTGGGGCCAACGTCCTGACTTTC
size: -
D: TRBD1
J: TRBJ2-6
V: TRBV18

CDR3: CASSRETAHTQYF
DNA: TGTGCCAGCAGTAGGGAGACGGCTCATACGCAGTATTTT
size: -
D: -
J: TRBJ2-3
V: TRBV12-3/TRBV12-4

CDR3: CASSTTGDSGANVLTF
DNA: TGTGCCAGTAGTACTACAGGAGACTCTGGGGCCAACGTCCTGACTTTC
size: -
D: -
J: TRBJ2-6
V: TRBV19

CDR3: CASSFEGVHGGTGELFF
DNA: TGTGCCAGCAGCTTCGAGGGCGTCCATGGGGGCACCGGGGAGCTGTTTTTT
size: -
D: -
J: TRBJ2-2
V: TRBV7-3

CDR3: CASSSGTVVNYGYTF
DNA: TGTGCCAGCAGCTCGGGGACAGTTGTCAACTATGGCTACACCTTC
size: -
D: TRBD1
J: TRBJ1-2
V: TRBV7-9

CDR3: CASSVDSLYGYTF
DNA: TGTGCCAGCAGTGTCGACAGCCTCTATGGCTACACCTTC
size: few
D: -
J: TRBJ1-2
V: TRBV2

CDR3: CASSSDSEQFF
DNA: TGCGCCAGCAGCTCAGACAGCGAGCAGTTCTTC
size: -
D: -
J: TRBJ2-1
V: TRBV5-1

CDR3: CASSSTGNTEAFF
DNA: TGTGCCAGTAGTAGTACAGGGAACACTGAAGCTTTCTTT
size: -
D: -
J: TRBJ1-1
V: TRBV19

CDR3: CAITPDRANTEAFF
DNA: TGTGCCATCACCCCGGACAGGGCGAACACTGAAGCTTTCTTT
size: -
D: TRBD1
J: TRBJ1-1
V: TRBV10-3

CDR3: CASTTRLAGYTGELFF
DNA: TGTGCCAGCACCACGCGACTAGCGGGATACACCGGGGAGCTGTTTTTT
size: -
D: TRBD2
J: TRBJ2-2
V: TRBV5-6

CDR3: CASSLGSSYEQYF
DNA: TGTGCCAGCAGCTTGGGCAGCTCCTACGAGCAGTACTTC
size: -
D: -
J: TRBJ2-7
V: TRBV5-4

CDR3: CASSLSGGAAAGELFF
DNA: TGTGCCAGCAGCTTATCTGGGGGCGCGGCGGCCGGGGAGCTGTTTTTT
size: -
D: -
J: TRBJ2-2
V: TRBV7-3

CDR3: CASSMDYSYEQYF
DNA: TGTGCCAGTAGTATGGACTACTCCTACGAGCAGTACTTC
size: -
D: -
J: TRBJ2-7
V: TRBV19

CDR3: CASSLDRGLALAEQYF
DNA: TGTGCCAGCAGTCTAGACCGAGGGCTAGCGCTTGCCGAGCAGTACTTC
size: -
D: -
J: TRBJ2-7
V: TRBV28

CDR3: CASSGALNTEAFF
DNA: TGCGCCAGCAGTGGCGCACTGAACACTGAAGCTTTCTTT
size: -
D: -
J: TRBJ1-1
V: TRBV5-1